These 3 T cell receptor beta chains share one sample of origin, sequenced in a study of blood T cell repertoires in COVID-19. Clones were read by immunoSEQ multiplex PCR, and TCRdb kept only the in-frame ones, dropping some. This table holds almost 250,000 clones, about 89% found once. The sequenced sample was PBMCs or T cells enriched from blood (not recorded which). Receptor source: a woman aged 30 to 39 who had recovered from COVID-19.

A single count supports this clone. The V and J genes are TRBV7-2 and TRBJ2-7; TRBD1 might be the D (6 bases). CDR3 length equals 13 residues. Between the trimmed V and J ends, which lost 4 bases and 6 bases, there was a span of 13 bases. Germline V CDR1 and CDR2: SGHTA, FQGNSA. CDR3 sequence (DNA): TGTGCCAGCAGCTCCGGGACATTCCCCGAGCAGTACTTC. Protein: CASSSGTFPEQYF.

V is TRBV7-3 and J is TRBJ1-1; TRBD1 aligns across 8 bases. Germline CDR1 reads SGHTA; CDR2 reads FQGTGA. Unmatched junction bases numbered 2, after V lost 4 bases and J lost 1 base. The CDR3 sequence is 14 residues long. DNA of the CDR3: TGTGCCAGCAGCTCGGGACAGGAGAACACTGAAGCTTTCTTT. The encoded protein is CASSSGQENTEAFF. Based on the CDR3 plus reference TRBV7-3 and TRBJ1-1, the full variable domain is GAGVSQTPSNKVTEKGKYVELRCDPISGHTALYWYRQSLGQGPEFLIYFQGTGAADDSGLPNDRFFAVRPEGSVSTLKIQRTERGDSAVYLCASSSGQENTEAFFGQGTRLTVV.

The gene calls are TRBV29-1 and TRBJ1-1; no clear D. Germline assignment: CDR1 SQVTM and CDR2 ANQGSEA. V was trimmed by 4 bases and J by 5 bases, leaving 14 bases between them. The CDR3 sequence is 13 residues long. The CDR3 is CSVVRGPRTEAFF. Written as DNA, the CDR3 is TGCAGCGTTGTCCGAGGGCCCAGAACTGAAGCTTTCTTT.